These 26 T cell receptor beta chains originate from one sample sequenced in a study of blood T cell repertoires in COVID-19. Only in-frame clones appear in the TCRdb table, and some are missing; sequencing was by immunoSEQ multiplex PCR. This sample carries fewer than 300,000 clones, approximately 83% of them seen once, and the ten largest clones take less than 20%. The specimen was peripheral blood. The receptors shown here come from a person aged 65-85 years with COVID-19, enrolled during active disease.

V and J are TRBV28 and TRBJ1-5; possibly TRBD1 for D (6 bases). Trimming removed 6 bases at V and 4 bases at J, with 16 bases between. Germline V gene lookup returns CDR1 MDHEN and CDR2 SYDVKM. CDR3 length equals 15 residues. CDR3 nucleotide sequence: TGTGCCAGCAGGCCCGGGGGGGCGAGTAATCAGCCCCAGCATTTT. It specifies CASRPGGASNQPQHF. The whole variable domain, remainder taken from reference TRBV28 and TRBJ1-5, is DVKVTQSSRYLVKRTGEKVFLECVQDMDHENMFWYRQDPGLGLRLIYFSYDVKMKEKGDIPEGYSVSREKKERFSLILESASTNQTSMYLCASRPGGASNQPQHFGDGTRLSIL.

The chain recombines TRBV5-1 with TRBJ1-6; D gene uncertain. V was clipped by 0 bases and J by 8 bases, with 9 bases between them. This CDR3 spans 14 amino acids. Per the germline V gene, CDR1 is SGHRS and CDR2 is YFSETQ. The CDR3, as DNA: TGCGCCAGCAGCTTGGCAGGAAACCATTCACCCCTCCACTTT. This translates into CASSLAGNHSPLHF.

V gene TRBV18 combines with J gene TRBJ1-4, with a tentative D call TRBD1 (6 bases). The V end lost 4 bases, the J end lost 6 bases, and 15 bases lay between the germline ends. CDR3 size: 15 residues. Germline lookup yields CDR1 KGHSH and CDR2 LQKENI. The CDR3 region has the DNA TGTGCCAGCTCACACCAGGGGAAACTACATGAAAAACTGTTTTTT. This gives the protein CASSHQGKLHEKLFF.

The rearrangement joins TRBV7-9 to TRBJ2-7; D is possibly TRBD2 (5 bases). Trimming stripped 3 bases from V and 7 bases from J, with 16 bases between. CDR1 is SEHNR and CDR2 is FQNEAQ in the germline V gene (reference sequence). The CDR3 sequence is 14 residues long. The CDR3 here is CASSLQGPPGEQYF. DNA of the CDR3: TGTGCCAGCAGCTTGCAAGGACCCCCGGGGGAGCAGTACTTC.

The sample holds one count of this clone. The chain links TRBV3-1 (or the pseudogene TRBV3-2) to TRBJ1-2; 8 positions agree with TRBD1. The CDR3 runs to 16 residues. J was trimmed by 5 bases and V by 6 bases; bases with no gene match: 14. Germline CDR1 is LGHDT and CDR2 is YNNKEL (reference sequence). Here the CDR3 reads CASRRGAGTGDYGYTF. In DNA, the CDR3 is TGTGCCAGCAGGCGCGGCGCCGGGACAGGAGATTATGGCTACACCTTC.

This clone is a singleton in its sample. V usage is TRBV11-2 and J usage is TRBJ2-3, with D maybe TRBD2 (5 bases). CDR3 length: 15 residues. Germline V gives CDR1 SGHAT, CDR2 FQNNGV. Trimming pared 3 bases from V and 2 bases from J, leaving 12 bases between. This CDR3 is CASSFIGLVTDTQYF. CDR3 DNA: TGTGCCAGCAGCTTCATCGGACTTGTCACAGATACGCAGTATTTT.

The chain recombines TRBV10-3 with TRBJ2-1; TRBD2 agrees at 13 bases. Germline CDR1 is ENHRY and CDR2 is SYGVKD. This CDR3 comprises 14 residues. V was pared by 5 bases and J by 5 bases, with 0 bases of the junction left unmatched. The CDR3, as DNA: TGTGCCATCAGTACTAGCGGGGGGGACAATGAGCAGTTCTTC. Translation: CAISTSGGDNEQFF.

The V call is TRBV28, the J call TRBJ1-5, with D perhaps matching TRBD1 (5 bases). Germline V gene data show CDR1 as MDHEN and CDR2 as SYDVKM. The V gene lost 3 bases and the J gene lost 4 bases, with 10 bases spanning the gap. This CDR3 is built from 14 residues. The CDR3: CASSFPPGNQPQHF. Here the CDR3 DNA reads TGTGCCAGCAGTTTTCCCCCAGGGAATCAGCCCCAGCATTTT.

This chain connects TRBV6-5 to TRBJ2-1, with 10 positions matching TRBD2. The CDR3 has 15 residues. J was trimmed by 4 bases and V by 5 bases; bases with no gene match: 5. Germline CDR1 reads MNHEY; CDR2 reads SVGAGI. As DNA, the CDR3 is TGTGCCAGCAGTCCCATAGCGGGGGGTTACAATGAGCAGTTCTTC. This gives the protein CASSPIAGGYNEQFF.

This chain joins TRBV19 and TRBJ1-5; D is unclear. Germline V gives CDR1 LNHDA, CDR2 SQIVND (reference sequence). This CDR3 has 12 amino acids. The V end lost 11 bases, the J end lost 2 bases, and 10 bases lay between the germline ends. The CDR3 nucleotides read TGTGCCTCTACTGTCGGCAATCAGCCCCAGCATTTT. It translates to CASTVGNQPQHF. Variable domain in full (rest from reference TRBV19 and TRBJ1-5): DGGITQSPKYLFRKEGQNVTLSCEQNLNHDAMYWYRQDPGQGLRLIYYSQIVNDFQKGDIAEGYSVSREKKESFPLTVTSAQKNPTAFYLCASTVGNQPQHFGDGTRLSIL.

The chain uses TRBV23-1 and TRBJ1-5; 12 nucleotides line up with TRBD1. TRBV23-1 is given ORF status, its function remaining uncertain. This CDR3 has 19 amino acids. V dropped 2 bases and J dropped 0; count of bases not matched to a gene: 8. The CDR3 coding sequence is TGCGCCAGCAGTCAAGGGGGACAGGGGGCCCTCTATAGCAATCAGCCCCAGCATTTT. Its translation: CASSQGGQGALYSNQPQHF.

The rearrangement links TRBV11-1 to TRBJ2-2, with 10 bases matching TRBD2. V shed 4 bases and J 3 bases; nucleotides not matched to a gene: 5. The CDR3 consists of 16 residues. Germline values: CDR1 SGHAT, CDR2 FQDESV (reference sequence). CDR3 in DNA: TGTGCCAGCAGCTACCTTGGACTAGCGGACACCGGGGAGCTGTTTTTT. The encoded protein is CASSYLGLADTGELFF. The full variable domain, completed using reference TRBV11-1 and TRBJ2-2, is EAEVAQSPRYKITEKSQAVAFWCDPISGHATLYWYRQILGQGPELLVQFQDESVVDDSQLPKDRFSAERLKGVDSTLKIQPAELGDSAMYLCASSYLGLADTGELFFGEGSRLTVL.

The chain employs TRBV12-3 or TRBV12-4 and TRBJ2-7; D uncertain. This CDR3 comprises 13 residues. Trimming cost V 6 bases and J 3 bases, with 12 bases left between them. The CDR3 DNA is TGTGCCAGCAGCCCGGTCCCCCTCTACGAGCAGTACTTC. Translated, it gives CASSPVPLYEQYF.

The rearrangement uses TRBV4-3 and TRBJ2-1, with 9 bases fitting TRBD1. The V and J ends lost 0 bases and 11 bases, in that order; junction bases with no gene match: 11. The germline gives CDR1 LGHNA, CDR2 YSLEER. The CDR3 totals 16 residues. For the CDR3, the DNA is TGCGCCAGCAGCCAAGATTATTACAGGGGGCAAGGTAAGCAGTTCTTC. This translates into CASSQDYYRGQGKQFF.

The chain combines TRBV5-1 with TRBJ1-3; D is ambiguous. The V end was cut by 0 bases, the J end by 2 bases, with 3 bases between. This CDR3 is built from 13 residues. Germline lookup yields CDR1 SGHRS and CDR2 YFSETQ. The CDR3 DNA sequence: TGCGCCAGCAGCTTGGGGCCTGGAAACACCATATATTTT. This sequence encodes CASSLGPGNTIYF.

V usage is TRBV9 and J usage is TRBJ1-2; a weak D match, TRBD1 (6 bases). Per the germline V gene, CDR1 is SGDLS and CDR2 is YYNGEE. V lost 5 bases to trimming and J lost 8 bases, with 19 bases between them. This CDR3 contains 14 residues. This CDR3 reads CASSSQQGIGGYTF. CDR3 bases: TGTGCCAGCAGTTCCCAACAGGGTATTGGGGGCTACACCTTC.

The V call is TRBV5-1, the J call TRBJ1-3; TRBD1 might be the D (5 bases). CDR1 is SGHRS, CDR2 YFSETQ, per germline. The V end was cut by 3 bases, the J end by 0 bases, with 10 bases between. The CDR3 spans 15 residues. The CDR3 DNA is TGCGCCAGCAGCTCGACAGCTTCCTCTGGAAACACCATATATTTT. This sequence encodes CASSSTASSGNTIYF.

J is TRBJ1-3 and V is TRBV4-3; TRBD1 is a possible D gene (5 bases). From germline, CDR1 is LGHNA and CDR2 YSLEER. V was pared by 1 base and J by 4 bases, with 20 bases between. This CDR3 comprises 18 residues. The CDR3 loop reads CASSQVWGQHTPGNTIYF. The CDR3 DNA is TGCGCCAGCAGCCAAGTGTGGGGCCAACATACCCCGGGAAACACCATATATTTT.

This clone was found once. Written as DNA, the CDR3 is TGTGCCAGCACTGGGACAGGGATCCCCGGGGAGCTGTTTTTT. This encodes CASTGTGIPGELFF. The rearrangement uses TRBV7-2 and TRBJ2-2; 9 nucleotides align to TRBD1. This CDR3 is built from 14 residues. V lost 7 bases, J lost 6 bases, and 6 bases stayed unmatched. Germline-derived CDR1 and CDR2 are SGHTA and FQGNSA.

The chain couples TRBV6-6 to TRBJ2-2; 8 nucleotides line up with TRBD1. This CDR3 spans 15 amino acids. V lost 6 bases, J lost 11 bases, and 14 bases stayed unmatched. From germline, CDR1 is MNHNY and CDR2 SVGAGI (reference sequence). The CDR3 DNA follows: TGTGCCAGCAGATCCGGGACAGGAAACCTCCTAGAGCTGTTTTTT. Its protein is CASRSGTGNLLELFF.

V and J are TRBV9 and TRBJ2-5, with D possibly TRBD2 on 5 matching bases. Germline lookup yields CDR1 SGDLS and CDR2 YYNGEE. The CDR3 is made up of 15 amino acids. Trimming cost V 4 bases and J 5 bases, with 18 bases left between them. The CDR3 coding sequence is TGTGCCAGCAGCTCAACCGGGTCCCGCGGGGAGACCCAGTACTTC. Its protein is CASSSTGSRGETQYF.

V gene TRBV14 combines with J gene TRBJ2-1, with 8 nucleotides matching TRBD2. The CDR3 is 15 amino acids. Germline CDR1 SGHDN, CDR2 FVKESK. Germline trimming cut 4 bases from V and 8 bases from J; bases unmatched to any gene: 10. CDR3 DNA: TGTGCCAGCAGCCCTCGAAGCGGGAGAAGGGATGAGCAGTTCTTC. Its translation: CASSPRSGRRDEQFF.

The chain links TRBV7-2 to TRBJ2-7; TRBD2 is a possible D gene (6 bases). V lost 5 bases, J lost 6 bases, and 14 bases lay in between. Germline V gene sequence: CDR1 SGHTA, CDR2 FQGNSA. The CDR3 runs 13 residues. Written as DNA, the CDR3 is TGTGCCAGCAGCCCAACGGCGGAGGGCGAGCAGTACTTC. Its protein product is CASSPTAEGEQYF.

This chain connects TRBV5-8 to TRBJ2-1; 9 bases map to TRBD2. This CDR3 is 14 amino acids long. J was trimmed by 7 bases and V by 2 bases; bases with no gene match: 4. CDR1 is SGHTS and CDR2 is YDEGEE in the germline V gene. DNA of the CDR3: TGTGCCAGCAGCTTACTAGCGGGCCTGAATGAGCAGTTCTTC. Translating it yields CASSLLAGLNEQFF.

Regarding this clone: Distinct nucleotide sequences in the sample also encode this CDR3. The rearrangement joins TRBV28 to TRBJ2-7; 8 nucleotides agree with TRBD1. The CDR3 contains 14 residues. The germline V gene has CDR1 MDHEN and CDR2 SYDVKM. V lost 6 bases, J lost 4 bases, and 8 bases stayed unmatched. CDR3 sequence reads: CASRPPGGGYEQYF. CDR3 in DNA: TGTGCCAGCAGGCCCCCAGGGGGCGGGTACGAGCAGTACTTC.

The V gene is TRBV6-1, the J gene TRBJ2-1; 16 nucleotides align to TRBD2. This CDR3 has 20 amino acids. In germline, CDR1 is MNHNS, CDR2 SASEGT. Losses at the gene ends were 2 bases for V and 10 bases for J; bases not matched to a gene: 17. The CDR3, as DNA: TGTGCCAGCAGTGAACCCGGGACTAGCGGGAGGGAAATTATACAATGGGAGCAGTTCTTC. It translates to CASSEPGTSGREIIQWEQFF.